This TCR beta chain was captured by sequencing in a study of blood T cell repertoires in COVID-19. About the research overall: Specimens from acute and convalescent COVID-19 originated in the United States, Italy and Spain. PBMCs, B-cell-depleted T cells, or T cells were the source of the cDNA or gDNA that made up the material.

Deletions cut 4 bases from V and 10 bases from J, with 11 bases between. In germline, CDR1 is LGHDT, CDR2 YNNKEL (reference sequence). There are 12 residues in the CDR3. Study processing details: From reference gene primer amplification, estimates of nucleated cell counts were derived. The method was immunoSEQ multiplex PCR; TCRdb's version includes in-frame clones alone and lacks a portion of them. The DNA was the basis for D and trimming; V, J and clone size are from that table. The repertoire includes 120,000 to 150,000 clones, about nine tenths of them detected once, and roughly 2.5% sits in the top ten. The Seattle patients joined while their infection was active and were tracked longitudinally afterward.

The V gene is TRBV3-1 (or the pseudogene TRBV3-2), the J gene TRBJ2-1; D is unclear. Source material: peripheral blood. The sequence derives from a human donor with COVID-19, enrolled during active disease. The donor label of this sample is uncertain. In DNA, the CDR3 is TGTGCCAGCAGCCGGTCGCTAGGCGAGCAGTTCTTC. This gives the protein CASSRSLGEQFF.